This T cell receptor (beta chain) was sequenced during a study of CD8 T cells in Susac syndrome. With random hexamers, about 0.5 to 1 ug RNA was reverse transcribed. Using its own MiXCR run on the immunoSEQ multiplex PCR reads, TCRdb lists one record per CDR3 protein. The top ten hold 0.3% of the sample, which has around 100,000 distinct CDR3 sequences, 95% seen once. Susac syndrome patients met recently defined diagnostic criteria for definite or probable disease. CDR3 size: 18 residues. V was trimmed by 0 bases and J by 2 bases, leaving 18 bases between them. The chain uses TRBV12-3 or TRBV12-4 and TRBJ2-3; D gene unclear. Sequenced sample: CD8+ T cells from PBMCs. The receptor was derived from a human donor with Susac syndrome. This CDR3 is CASSLAQFTDGLTDTQYF. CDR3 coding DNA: TGTGCCAGCAGTTTAGCCCAGTTTACGGACGGCCTCACAGATACGCAGTATTTT.